This entry lists 24 T cell receptor beta chains sequenced from one sample in a study of cytomegalovirus exposure and HLA in healthy donors. Repertoires were generated with immunoSEQ multiplex PCR, while TCRdb's copy carries only in-frame clones and drops some. The sample lists 130,000 or so clones, nearly 90% seen once, with around 3.3% in the top ten. What was sequenced was PBMCs. The receptors were gathered from a man younger than 45 in good health and CMV-seronegative.

The J gene is TRBJ1-4, the V gene TRBV4-1, with D possibly matching TRBD1 (5 bases). Between the trimmed V and J ends, which lost 1 base and 16 bases, there was a span of 16 bases. Germline CDR1 and CDR2: MGHRA and YSYEKL. The CDR3 runs to 13 residues. The CDR3 region has the DNA TGCGCCAGCAGCCAAGTGAACGGGGGGTTGGCGTTTTTT. This sequence encodes CASSQVNGGLAFF.

V is TRBV5-1 and J is TRBJ1-4, with 7 bases matching TRBD1. The CDR3 length is 14 residues. J gave up 2 bases and V 5 bases, and 3 bases lay outside the gene matches. Germline lookup yields CDR1 SGHRS and CDR2 YFSETQ. The CDR3 coding sequence is TGCGCCAGCAGGTCACAGGGGACTAATGAAAAACTGTTTTTT. Its translation is CASRSQGTNEKLFF.

This chain uses TRBV7-2 with TRBJ2-6; weak D call: TRBD2 (6 bases). Trimming removed 0 bases at V and 0 bases at J, with 6 bases between. CDR1 SGHTA and CDR2 FQGNSA come from the germline V gene. The CDR3 spans 16 residues. The CDR3 reads CASSLAGGSGANVLTF. The CDR3 nucleotides are TGTGCCAGCAGCTTAGCGGGGGGCTCTGGGGCCAACGTCCTGACTTTC.

The chain carries TRBV9 and TRBJ2-7, with no clear D. This CDR3 has 15 residues. The germline V gene encodes CDR1 SGDLS and CDR2 YYNGEE. V lost 0 bases and J 11 bases, leaving 21 bases between the germline ends. In nucleotides, the CDR3 is TGTGCCAGCAGCGTAGCCCGTACTCACCTCATCTGTAAGTACTTC. Translated: CASSVARTHLICKYF.

CDR3: CASSIGGNQPQHF. Written as DNA, the CDR3 is TGTGCCAGTAGTATCGGGGGAAATCAGCCCCAGCATTTT. The V and J genes are TRBV19 and TRBJ1-5, with D possibly matching TRBD1 (5 bases). V lost 3 bases and J 4 bases, leaving 7 bases between the germline ends. The CDR3 has 13 amino acids. Germline V gene data show CDR1 as LNHDA and CDR2 as SQIVND (reference sequence).

V and J are TRBV19 and TRBJ2-7, with a possible D match to TRBD2 (6 bases). The germline gives CDR1 LNHDA, CDR2 SQIVND (reference sequence). This CDR3 is built from 12 residues. Trimming removed 6 bases from V and 7 bases from J, with 13 bases in between. The CDR3 region is CASRTGRGEQYF. In DNA, the CDR3 is TGTGCCAGTAGAACGGGACGGGGGGAGCAGTACTTC.

This sequence joins TRBV6-1 and TRBJ1-6; 8 bases match TRBD1. CDR1 is MNHNS and CDR2 is SASEGT in the germline V gene. V shed 4 bases and J 7 bases; nucleotides not matched to a gene: 3. This CDR3 has 14 residues. DNA for the CDR3: TGTGCCAGCAGTGGGACAGGGCGGAATTCACCCCTCCACTTT. This sequence encodes CASSGTGRNSPLHF.

The chain employs TRBV7-9 and TRBJ1-2; D is undetermined. Germline CDR1 is SEHNR and CDR2 is FQNEAQ (reference sequence). V was trimmed by 6 bases and J by 7 bases, leaving 9 bases between them. The CDR3 extends over 11 amino acids. CDR3 loop: CASSLTTGYTF. The CDR3 bases are TGTGCCAGCAGTTTGACAACTGGCTACACCTTC. Full variable domain (remainder filled in from reference TRBV7-9 and TRBJ1-2): DTGVSQNPRHKITKRGQNVTFRCDPISEHNRLYWYRQTLGQGPEFLTYFQNEAQLEKSRLLSDRFSAERPKGSFSTLEIQRTEQGDSAMYLCASSLTTGYTFGSGTRLTVV.

The chain recombines TRBV4-1 with TRBJ2-5, with 10 bases aligning to TRBD1. The ends lost 4 bases at V and 1 base at J; junction bases unmatched: 15. The CDR3 contains 19 residues. Germline CDR1 and CDR2: MGHRA and YSYEKL. The CDR3 spells CASSLSRDRGWGVQETQYF. CDR3 coding DNA: TGCGCCAGCAGCCTGTCCCGGGACAGGGGTTGGGGGGTCCAAGAGACCCAGTACTTC.

This clone was recorded only once. The chain carries TRBV6-5 and TRBJ2-1; a weak D match, TRBD1 (5 bases). V lost 4 bases, J lost 4 bases, and 11 bases lay in between. There are 14 residues in the CDR3. The germline V gene has CDR1 MNHEY and CDR2 SVGAGI. Here the CDR3 DNA reads TGTGCCAGCAGTTCCCCGGACACTTACAATGAGCAGTTCTTC. Translation gives CASSSPDTYNEQFF.

The chain uses TRBV27 and TRBJ2-6; weak D call: TRBD2 (5 bases). The CDR3 spans 15 residues. CDR1 and CDR2 from the germline V gene are MNHEY and SMNVEV (reference sequence). V dropped 3 bases and J dropped 2 bases, with 8 bases sitting between them. The CDR3 is CASSFIGAGANVLTF. CDR3 in DNA: TGTGCCAGCAGTTTTATCGGGGCTGGGGCCAACGTCCTGACTTTC.

This clone was seen ten or more times. The gene calls are TRBV2 and TRBJ1-5; D is unresolved. This CDR3 contains 12 residues. The V gene lost 6 bases and the J gene lost 7 bases, with 10 bases spanning the gap. Germline V gene data show CDR1 as SNHLY and CDR2 as FYNNEI. CDR3 residues: CASRWEGQPQHF. The CDR3 region has the DNA TGTGCCAGCAGGTGGGAGGGCCAGCCCCAGCATTTT.

The chain combines TRBV29-1 with TRBJ2-2; TRBD2 might be the D (5 bases). The CDR3 has 15 residues. The V end lost 2 bases, the J end lost 0 bases, and 10 bases lay between the germline ends. CDR1 is SQVTM and CDR2 is ANQGSEA in the germline V gene. The CDR3, as DNA: TGCAGCGTTGAATCGGGGTTTTCGAACACCGGGGAGCTGTTTTTT. This sequence encodes CSVESGFSNTGELFF.

The genes are TRBV9 and TRBJ2-7; TRBD2 aligns across 12 bases. The germline V gene encodes CDR1 SGDLS and CDR2 YYNGEE. Trimming took 3 bases from V and 5 from J; bases not matched to a gene: 3. The CDR3 spans 14 residues. As DNA, the CDR3 is TGTGCCAGCAGCGGGACTAGCGGGGACCACGAGCAGTACTTC. The encoded protein is CASSGTSGDHEQYF.

This chain joins TRBV5-6 and TRBJ2-3; 12 positions match TRBD1. There are 16 residues in the CDR3. V lost 4 bases to trimming and J lost 5 bases; unmatched junction nucleotides: 8. Germline assignment: CDR1 SGHDT and CDR2 YYEEEE. CDR3 loop: CASSRGQGAYKDTQYF. CDR3 in DNA: TGTGCCAGCAGCAGGGGACAGGGGGCATATAAAGATACGCAGTATTTT.

V gene TRBV11-2 combines with J gene TRBJ1-3, with a tentative D call TRBD1 (5 bases). Deletions cut 3 bases from V and 7 bases from J, with 19 bases between. The germline V gene encodes CDR1 SGHAT and CDR2 FQNNGV. The CDR3 runs 16 residues. The CDR3 is CASSFTPATEVNTIYF. CDR3 nucleotides: TGTGCCAGCAGCTTTACCCCAGCGACAGAGGTTAACACCATATATTTT.

The J gene is TRBJ1-2, the V gene TRBV4-3; D is ambiguous. Trimming stripped 0 bases from V and 4 bases from J, with 21 bases between. Germline CDR1 is LGHNA and CDR2 is YSLEER. The length of the CDR3 is 18 residues. The CDR3 reads CASSQDRAGTPAGYGYTF. Written as DNA, the CDR3 is TGCGCCAGCAGCCAAGATAGGGCAGGCACTCCGGCGGGCTATGGCTACACCTTC.

This rearrangement joins TRBV9 to TRBJ2-1; D might be TRBD2 (7 bases). V was clipped by 2 bases and J by 4 bases, with 13 bases between them. Germline-derived CDR1 and CDR2 are SGDLS and YYNGEE. The CDR3 length is 15 residues. CDR3 nucleotides: TGTGCCAGCAGCGTCGACGGGGGGCGTTACAATGAGCAGTTCTTC. Translating it yields CASSVDGGRYNEQFF.

The chain couples TRBV2 to TRBJ1-1; TRBD1 matches at 10 bases. The CDR3 sequence is 15 residues long. J was trimmed by 1 base and V by 4 bases; bases with no gene match: 3. Germline V gives CDR1 SNHLY, CDR2 FYNNEI. CDR3 protein: CASSGQGAGNTEAFF. DNA of the CDR3: TGTGCCAGCAGTGGACAGGGGGCTGGGAACACTGAAGCTTTCTTT.

The rearrangement joins TRBV6-1 to TRBJ1-3; possibly TRBD1 for D (6 bases). This CDR3 contains 13 residues. Trimming left V 8 bases short and J 0 bases short, with 8 bases between. Germline V gene sequence: CDR1 MNHNS, CDR2 SASEGT. The DNA of the CDR3 is TGTGCCAGCGGACAGAGCTCTGGAAACACCATATATTTT. Amino acid sequence: CASGQSSGNTIYF.

V gene TRBV27 combines with J gene TRBJ1-1, with 9 bases fitting TRBD1. CDR1 is MNHEY, CDR2 SMNVEV, per germline (reference sequence). J gave up 0 bases and V 8 bases, and 4 bases lay outside the gene matches. The CDR3 is 14 residues long. CDR3 region: CASGRTGVNTEAFF. The CDR3 region has the DNA TGTGCCAGCGGACGGACAGGGGTGAACACTGAAGCTTTCTTT.

The chain joins TRBV2 to TRBJ2-7; D unresolved. The CDR3 covers 16 residues. V lost 0 bases and J 1 base, leaving 13 bases between the germline ends. The germline CDR1 and CDR2 sequences are SNHLY and FYNNEI. The CDR3 sequence: CASSEALSSPSYEQYF. In DNA, the CDR3 is TGTGCCAGCAGTGAAGCGCTCAGTTCCCCATCCTACGAGCAGTACTTC.

As DNA, the CDR3 is TGTGCCAGCAGCTCGGGACAGCTCCCCGAAAAACTGTTTTTT. This codes for CASSSGQLPEKLFF. The chain employs TRBV7-8 and TRBJ1-4; the match to TRBD1 covers 7 bases. The ends lost 4 bases at V and 8 bases at J; junction bases unmatched: 7. In germline, CDR1 is SGHVS, CDR2 FQNEAQ. The CDR3 contains 14 residues. Variable domain in full (rest from reference TRBV7-8 and TRBJ1-4): GAGVSQSPRYKVAKRGQDVALRCDPISGHVSLFWYQQALGQGPEFLTYFQNEAQLDKSGLPSDRFFAERPEGSVSTLKIQRTQQEDSAVYLCASSSGQLPEKLFFGSGTQLSVL.

The rearrangement joins TRBV7-3 to TRBJ2-2; D remains unclear. The CDR3 covers 13 residues. The V and J ends lost 4 bases and 5 bases respectively, with 8 bases between them. Germline assignment: CDR1 SGHTA and CDR2 FQGTGA. CDR3 in DNA: TGTGCCAGCAGCTCTACGTCTACCGGGGAGCTGTTTTTT. Encoded protein: CASSSTSTGELFF.